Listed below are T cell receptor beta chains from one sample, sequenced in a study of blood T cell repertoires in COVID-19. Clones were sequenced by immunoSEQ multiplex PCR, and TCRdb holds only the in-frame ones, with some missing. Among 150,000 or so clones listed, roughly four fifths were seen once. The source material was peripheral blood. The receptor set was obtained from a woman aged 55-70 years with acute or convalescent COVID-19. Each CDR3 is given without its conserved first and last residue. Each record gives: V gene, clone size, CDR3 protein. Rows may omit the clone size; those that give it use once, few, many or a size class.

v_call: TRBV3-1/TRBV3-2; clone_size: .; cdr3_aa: ASSQEGRQGEAGYT
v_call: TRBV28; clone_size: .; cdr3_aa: ASSGGIAETQY
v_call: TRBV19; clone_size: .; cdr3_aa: ASSISSPGGLNTEAF
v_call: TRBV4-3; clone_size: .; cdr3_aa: ASSQEWGTGLNEQF
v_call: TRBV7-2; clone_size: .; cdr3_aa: ASSLASNSNQPQH
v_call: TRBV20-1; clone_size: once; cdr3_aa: SATPGNEQF
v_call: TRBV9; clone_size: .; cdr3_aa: ASSAHGTHTDTQY
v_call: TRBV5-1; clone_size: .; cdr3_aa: ASSSTKLEQF
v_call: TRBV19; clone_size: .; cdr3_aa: ASSIGPSEDSGLKHEQY
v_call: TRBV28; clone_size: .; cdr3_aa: ASSFLGQSYGYT
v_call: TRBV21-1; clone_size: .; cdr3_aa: ASSSRSRKGQGPTEAF
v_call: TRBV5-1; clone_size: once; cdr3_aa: ASSWDRVSSGANVLT
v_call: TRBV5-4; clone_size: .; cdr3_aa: ASSLEGGSEQY
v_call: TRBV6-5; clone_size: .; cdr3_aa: ASRGQGGGQPQH
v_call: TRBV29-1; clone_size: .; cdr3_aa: SVGATYKETQY
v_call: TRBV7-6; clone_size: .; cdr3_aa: ASAAGDEQY
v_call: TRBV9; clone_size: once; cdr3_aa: ASSVGREGRNEQF
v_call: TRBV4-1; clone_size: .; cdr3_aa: ASSQLFSGTGDHQPQH
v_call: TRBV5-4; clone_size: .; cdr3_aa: ASSKEGLGPGETQY
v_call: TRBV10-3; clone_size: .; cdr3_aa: ATGTSGTRYEQY
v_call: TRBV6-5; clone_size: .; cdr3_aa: ASSYSGQGPEAF
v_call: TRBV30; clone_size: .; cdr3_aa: AWRTRAGVVNEQF
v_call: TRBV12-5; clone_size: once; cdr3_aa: ASGPQEFQETQY
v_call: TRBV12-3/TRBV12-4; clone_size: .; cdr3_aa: ASSWSSGGYT
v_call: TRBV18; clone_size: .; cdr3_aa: ASSGTGSPEAF
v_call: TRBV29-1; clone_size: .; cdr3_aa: SVGPDRVSYEQY
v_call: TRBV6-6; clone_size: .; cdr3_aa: ASSPLGQGGSYNEQF
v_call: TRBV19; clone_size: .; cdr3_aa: ASSMQTGGYNSPLH
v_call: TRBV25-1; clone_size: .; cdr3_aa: ASSEYGGYPYEQY
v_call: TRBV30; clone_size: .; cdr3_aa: AWSDRGSYTIY
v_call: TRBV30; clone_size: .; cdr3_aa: AWNTRGGYT
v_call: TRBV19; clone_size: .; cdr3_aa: ASLEGLGQPQH
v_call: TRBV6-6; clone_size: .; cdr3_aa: ASSYSREAF
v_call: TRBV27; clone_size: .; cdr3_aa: ASRKQGLNTEAF
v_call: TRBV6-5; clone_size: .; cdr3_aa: ASGDRGRVGYT
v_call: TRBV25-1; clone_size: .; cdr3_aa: ASSPDYLLGPY
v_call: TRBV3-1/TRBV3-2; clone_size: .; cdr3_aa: ASSQVTRTGWDEQF
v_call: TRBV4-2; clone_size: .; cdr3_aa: ASSPADSSSYNEQF
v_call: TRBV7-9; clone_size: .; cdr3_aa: ASKTSKFNEQF
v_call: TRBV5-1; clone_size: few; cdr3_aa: ASSLAGGLLNEQF
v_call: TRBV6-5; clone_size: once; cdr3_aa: ASGGSSGNTIY